A selection of T cell receptor beta chains follows, all from one sample in a study of cytomegalovirus exposure and HLA in healthy donors. The assay was immunoSEQ multiplex PCR, and TCRdb's table has in-frame clones only and misses some. Here the sample spans 95,000 to 110,000 clones, 60% to 85% being singletons. The sequenced sample consisted of PBMCs. The source of these receptors is a man aged 50-60 years in good health and CMV-seropositive. Both conserved end residues are part of each CDR3. The D gene is left open where the match is weak. Expanded clones are given a class, and other clones once, few, many or no size at all.

length | size | J | V | D | CDR3 | DNA
12 | few | TRBJ1-5 | TRBV28 | NA | CASKSPEQPQHF | TGTGCCAGCAAATCCCCCGAGCAGCCCCAGCATTTT
14 | NA | TRBJ1-4 | TRBV15 | NA | CATSRDNEKEKLFF | TGTGCCACCAGCAGAGATAATGAGAAAGAAAAACTGTTTTTT
17 | NA | TRBJ2-5 | TRBV2 | TRBD2 | CASSEALAGAWKETQYF | TGTGCCAGCAGTGAAGCGCTAGCGGGAGCCTGGAAAGAGACCCAGTACTTC
15 | NA | TRBJ2-5 | TRBV5-8 | NA | CASSRGAMERETQYF | TGTGCCAGCAGCCGAGGTGCTATGGAGAGGGAGACCCAGTACTTC
15 | NA | TRBJ1-5 | TRBV5-1 | TRBD1 | CASSLSGTDNQPQHF | TGCGCCAGCAGCTTGTCAGGGACAGACAATCAGCCCCAGCATTTT
15 | NA | TRBJ2-1 | TRBV5-1 | NA | CASSLGQSFYNEQFF | TGCGCCAGCAGCTTGGGACAGTCTTTCTACAATGAGCAGTTCTTC
13 | NA | TRBJ2-7 | TRBV6-6 | NA | CASSYVGTYEQYF | TGTGCCAGCAGTTACGTGGGCACCTACGAGCAGTACTTC
13 | NA | TRBJ2-7 | TRBV7-9 | NA | CASSLEGFRAQYF | TGTGCCAGCAGCTTAGAGGGTTTCAGGGCGCAGTACTTC
18 | NA | TRBJ2-7 | TRBV9 | NA | CASSVGGGTGFSSYEQYF | TGTGCCAGCAGCGTAGGTGGCGGAACCGGATTTTCCTCCTACGAGCAGTACTTC
14 | few | TRBJ2-7 | TRBV7-2 | NA | CASRASGDSYEQYF | TGTGCCAGCAGAGCCTCCGGGGATTCCTACGAGCAGTACTTC
15 | NA | TRBJ1-2 | TRBV6-5 | NA | CASSYPLSGKSGYTF | TGTGCCAGCAGTTACCCGTTGTCAGGGAAGAGTGGCTACACCTTC
15 | NA | TRBJ2-7 | TRBV30 | TRBD2 | CAWVPRRGLAREQYF | TGTGCCTGGGTCCCAAGGCGGGGACTAGCGCGGGAGCAGTACTTC
16 | NA | TRBJ2-7 | TRBV30 | TRBD1 | CAWSVPRQGMAYEQYF | TGTGCCTGGAGTGTCCCTCGACAGGGTATGGCCTACGAGCAGTACTTC
12 | NA | TRBJ2-1 | TRBV6-1 | TRBD1 | CASSPTGDEQFF | TGTGCCAGCAGCCCTACAGGGGATGAGCAGTTCTTC
15 | once | TRBJ1-1 | TRBV5-4 | NA | CASSLEVGAGAEAFF | TGTGCCAGCAGCTTGGAGGTGGGGGCTGGGGCTGAAGCTTTCTTT
17 | once | TRBJ2-4 | TRBV1 | NA | CTSSQVKQDLAKNIQYF | TGCACCAGCAGCCAAGTCAAGCAGGATTTAGCCAAAAACATTCAGTACTTC
13 | NA | TRBJ1-2 | TRBV7-2 | TRBD1 | CASSFGTGPRYTF | TGTGCCAGCAGCTTCGGGACAGGGCCCCGCTACACCTTC
19 | NA | TRBJ1-5 | TRBV4-3 | TRBD1 | CASSHRFGTASGGAQPQHF | TGCGCCAGCAGCCACCGCTTTGGGACAGCCAGCGGAGGAGCTCAGCCCCAGCATTTT
13 | NA | TRBJ2-5 | TRBV18 | NA | CASSPGGPETQYF | TGTGCCAGCTCACCCGGGGGGCCGGAGACCCAGTACTTC
15 | once | TRBJ2-2 | TRBV7-9 | TRBD2 | CARSRLAGDSGELFF | TGTGCCAGAAGCCGACTAGCGGGAGACTCCGGGGAGCTGTTTTTT
17 | NA | TRBJ2-1 | TRBV14 | NA | CASSQDSSVNSYNEQFF | TGTGCCAGCAGCCAAGATTCCTCAGTTAACTCCTACAATGAGCAGTTCTTC
13 | NA | TRBJ2-3 | TRBV29-1 | TRBD2 | CSVSGDLTDTQYF | TGCAGCGTTAGCGGGGACCTCACAGATACGCAGTATTTT
14 | NA | TRBJ1-3 | TRBV28 | NA | CASTDRSSGNTIYF | TGTGCCAGTACCGACAGAAGCTCTGGAAACACCATATATTTT
12 | NA | TRBJ2-7 | TRBV28 | NA | CALGGSSYEQYF | TGTGCCCTAGGAGGGAGCTCCTACGAGCAGTACTTC
16 | NA | TRBJ2-2 | TRBV29-1 | NA | CSVEDPRRPGTGELFF | TGCAGCGTTGAAGATCCCCGGCGCCCGGGCACCGGGGAGCTGTTTTTT
17 | NA | TRBJ2-3 | TRBV4-3 | TRBD2 | CASSQDSRTSHTDTQYF | TGCGCCAGCAGCCAAGATAGCCGGACTAGCCATACAGATACGCAGTATTTT
15 | NA | TRBJ2-5 | TRBV7-9 | TRBD1 | CASSRQGRDQETQYF | TGTGCCAGCAGCCGACAGGGCAGAGACCAAGAGACCCAGTACTTC
18 | NA | TRBJ1-2 | TRBV7-9 | NA | CSSSPNPVSGLGLDGYTF | TGTTCCAGCAGCCCCAATCCGGTGAGCGGGTTGGGCCTTGATGGCTACACCTTC